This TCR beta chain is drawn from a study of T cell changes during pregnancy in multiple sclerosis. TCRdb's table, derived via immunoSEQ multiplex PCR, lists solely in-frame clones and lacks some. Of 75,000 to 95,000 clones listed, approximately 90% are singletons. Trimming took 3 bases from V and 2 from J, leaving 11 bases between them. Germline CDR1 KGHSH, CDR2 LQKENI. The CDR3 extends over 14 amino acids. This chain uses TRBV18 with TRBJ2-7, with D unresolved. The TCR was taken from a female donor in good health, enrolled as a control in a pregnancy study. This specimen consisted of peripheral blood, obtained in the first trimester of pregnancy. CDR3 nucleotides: TGTGCCAGCTCACCGAGCAGAGGTACCTACGAGCAGTACTTC. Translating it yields CASSPSRGTYEQYF.